The present T cell receptor beta chain was sequenced within a study of T cell repertoires in cytomegalovirus infection. Study context: It was the public TCR beta signatures that indicated both CMV infection and matching HLA type.

Germline V gene lookup returns CDR1 MNHEY and CDR2 SVGEGT. The V gene lost 4 bases and the J gene lost 4 bases, with 3 bases spanning the gap. The CDR3 has 11 amino acids. This clonotype was seen only a few times. Its matching antigen is unknown. Notes on the study in general: Adding up the frequency of public TCR beta families identified people who carried CMV plus the relevant HLA.

TCRdb re-called the reads through MiXCR, storing one row per CDR3 protein. The sample has approximately 390,000 distinct CDR3 sequences; about 32% are singletons. The chain couples TRBV6-2 or TRBV6-3 to TRBJ2-3; D is unresolved. The material sequenced was cultured PBMCs, taken from culture after CMV antigen stimulation. The clonotype comes from a human donor in good health (CMV status not recorded). Some clones in this sample may be carry-over from other donors' samples. Here the CDR3 reads CASSFPDTQYF. CDR3 DNA sequence: TGTGCCAGCAGTTTTCCAGATACGCAGTATTTT.